The rows below give T cell receptor beta chains drawn from one sample of a study of T-cell memory formation after mild COVID-19. Using its own MiXCR run on the 5' RACE reads, TCRdb lists one record per CDR3 protein. The sample lists around 300,000 distinct CDR3 sequences, about 13% occurring once. The sample taken for sequencing was PBMCs or a T cell subset sorted from them (not recorded which). The receptors here all came from a man aged 18-30 years who had mild COVID-19 (a few samples of this study predate the infection). Cell type and time point are not known. Both conserved end residues are part of each CDR3. D genes are given only for firm matches. Clone size is shown for a subset of rows, as once, few, many or a class of expanded clone.

clone_size: many
j_call: TRBJ2-3
d_call: -
v_call: TRBV6-1
cdr3_nt: TGTGCCATTGCCCCGGGGGCCGGGACAGATACGCAGTATTTT
cdr3_aa: CAIAPGAGTDTQYF

clone_size: few
j_call: TRBJ2-5
d_call: TRBD2
v_call: TRBV7-2
cdr3_nt: TGTGCCAGCAGCTTCGTAGCGGGGGGCCCCCCTCGCCAGTACTTC
cdr3_aa: CASSFVAGGPPRQYF

clone_size: few
j_call: TRBJ1-1
d_call: -
v_call: TRBV6-5
cdr3_nt: TGTGCCAGCAGTTACTCGAGTAGGATGAACACTGAAGCTTTCTTT
cdr3_aa: CASSYSSRMNTEAFF

clone_size: -
j_call: TRBJ1-4
d_call: -
v_call: TRBV3-1
cdr3_nt: TGTGCCAGCAGCCAAGATCAAGGAAAACTGTTTTTT
cdr3_aa: CASSQDQGKLFF

clone_size: -
j_call: TRBJ1-2
d_call: -
v_call: TRBV2
cdr3_nt: TGTGCCAGCAGAAGGACGGAAACTAACTATGGCTACACCTTC
cdr3_aa: CASRRTETNYGYTF

clone_size: -
j_call: TRBJ2-1
d_call: -
v_call: TRBV7-3
cdr3_nt: TGTGCCAGCAGCTCTTGGGGGGCCGGGAATGAGCAGTTCTTC
cdr3_aa: CASSSWGAGNEQFF

clone_size: many
j_call: TRBJ2-4
d_call: -
v_call: TRBV5-6
cdr3_nt: TGTGCCAGCAGCTGGGCTGAAGGGGCCAAAAACATTCAGTACTTC
cdr3_aa: CASSWAEGAKNIQYF

clone_size: -
j_call: TRBJ2-5
d_call: -
v_call: TRBV7-2
cdr3_nt: TGTGCCAGCAGCTTAGGGGAGTTTCGCGAGACCCAGTACTTC
cdr3_aa: CASSLGEFRETQYF

clone_size: few
j_call: TRBJ1-1
d_call: -
v_call: TRBV10-2
cdr3_nt: TGCGCCGTAGCGCAGGTCACTGAAGCTTTCTTT
cdr3_aa: CAVAQVTEAFF

clone_size: -
j_call: TRBJ2-3
d_call: TRBD2
v_call: TRBV20-1
cdr3_nt: TGCAGTGAATCCGGGACTAGCGGGCGTCTAGGTCGCACAGATACGCAGTATTTT
cdr3_aa: CSESGTSGRLGRTDTQYF